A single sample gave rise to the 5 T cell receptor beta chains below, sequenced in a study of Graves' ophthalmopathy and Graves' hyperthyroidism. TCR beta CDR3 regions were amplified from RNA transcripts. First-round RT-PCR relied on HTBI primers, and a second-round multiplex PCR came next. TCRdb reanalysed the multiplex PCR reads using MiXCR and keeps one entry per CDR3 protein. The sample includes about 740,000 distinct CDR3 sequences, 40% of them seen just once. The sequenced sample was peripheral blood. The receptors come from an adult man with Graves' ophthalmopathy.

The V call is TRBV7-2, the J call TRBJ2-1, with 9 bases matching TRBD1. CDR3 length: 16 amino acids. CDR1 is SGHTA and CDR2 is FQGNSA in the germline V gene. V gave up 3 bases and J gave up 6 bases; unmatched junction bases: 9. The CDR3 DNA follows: TGTGCCAGCAGCTTGCGTCGGACAGGGGTGGGCAATGAGCAGTTCTTC. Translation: CASSLRRTGVGNEQFF.

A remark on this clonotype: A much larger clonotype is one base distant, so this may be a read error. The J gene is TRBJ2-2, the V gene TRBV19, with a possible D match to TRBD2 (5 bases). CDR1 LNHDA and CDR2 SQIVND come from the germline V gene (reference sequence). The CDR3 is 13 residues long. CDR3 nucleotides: TGTGCCAGTAGTATGACACCTTACGGGGAGCCGTTTTTT. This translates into CASSMTPYGEPFF.

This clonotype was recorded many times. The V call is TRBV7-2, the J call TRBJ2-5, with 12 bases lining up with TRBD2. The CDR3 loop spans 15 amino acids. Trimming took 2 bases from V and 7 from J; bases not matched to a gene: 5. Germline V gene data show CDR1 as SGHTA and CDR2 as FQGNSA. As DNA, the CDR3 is TGTGCCAGCAGCTTATTGACTAGCGGGAGCGGGACCCAGTACTTC. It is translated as CASSLLTSGSGTQYF. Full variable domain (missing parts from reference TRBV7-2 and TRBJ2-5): GAGVSQSPSNKVTEKGKDVELRCDPISGHTALYWYRQSLGQGLEFLIYFQGNSAPDKSGLPSDRFSAERTGGSVSTLTIQRTQQEDSAVYLCASSLLTSGSGTQYFGPGTRLLVL.

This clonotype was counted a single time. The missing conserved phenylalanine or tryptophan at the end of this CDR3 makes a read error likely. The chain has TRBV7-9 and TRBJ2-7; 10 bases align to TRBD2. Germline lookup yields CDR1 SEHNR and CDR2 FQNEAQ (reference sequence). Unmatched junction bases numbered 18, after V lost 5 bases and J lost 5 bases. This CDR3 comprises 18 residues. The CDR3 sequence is CASSLNPPSAAGGHEQYL. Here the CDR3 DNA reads TGTGCCAGCAGCCTTAATCCCCCCTCTGCAGCGGGAGGGCACGAGCAGTACCTC.

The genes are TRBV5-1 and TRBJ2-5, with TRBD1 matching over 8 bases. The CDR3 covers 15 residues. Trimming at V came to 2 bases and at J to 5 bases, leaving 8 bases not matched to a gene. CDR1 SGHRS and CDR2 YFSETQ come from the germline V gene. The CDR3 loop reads CASSFGTGIRETQYF. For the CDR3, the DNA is TGCGCCAGCAGCTTTGGGACAGGTATACGGGAGACCCAGTACTTC.